This TCR beta chain was captured in a study of identical twins. Study-wide results and caveats: The study reached conclusions through statistical analysis that was cross-sectional, not following the same donors. There was more out-of-frame TCR alpha sharing in monozygotic twins than models estimated.

The table lists this clonotype with a few counts. Its antigen is as yet unknown. Germline values: CDR1 KGHSH, CDR2 LQKENI. CDR3 length: 15 residues. V shed 0 bases and J shed 0 bases, with 9 bases lying between them. TCRdb passed the 5' RACE reads through MiXCR, listing each CDR3 protein once. The table shows 400,000 to 500,000 distinct CDR3 sequences, with roughly 13% occurring only once. The data were also submitted as part of a second study, on yellow fever vaccine responses in identical twins.

The V and J genes are TRBV18 and TRBJ2-7; maybe TRBD1 (6 bases). Specimen: CD4+ T cells sorted from blood. The receptor comes from a woman under 30 in good health. CDR3 in DNA: TGTGCCAGCTCACCACCCGGGACACCCTCCTACGAGCAGTACTTC. Its protein is CASSPPGTPSYEQYF.